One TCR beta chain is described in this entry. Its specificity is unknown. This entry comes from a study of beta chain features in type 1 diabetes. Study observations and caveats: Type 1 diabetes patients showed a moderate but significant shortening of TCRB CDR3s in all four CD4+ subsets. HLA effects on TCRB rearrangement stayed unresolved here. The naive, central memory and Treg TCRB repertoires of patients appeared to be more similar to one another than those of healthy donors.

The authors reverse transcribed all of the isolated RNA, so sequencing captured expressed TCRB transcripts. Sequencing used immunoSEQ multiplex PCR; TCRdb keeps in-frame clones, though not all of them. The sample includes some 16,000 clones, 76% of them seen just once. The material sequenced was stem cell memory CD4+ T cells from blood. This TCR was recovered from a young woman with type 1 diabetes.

CDR3 nucleotides: TGTGCCAGCAGCCTCCGACAGGGAGACCAAGAGACCCAGTACTTC. Its translation is CASSLRQGDQETQYF. J is TRBJ2-5 and V is TRBV7-2; 7 bases map to TRBD1. J lost 0 bases, V lost 5 bases, and 6 bases had no gene match. Germline V CDR1 and CDR2: SGHTA, FQGNSA. The CDR3 sequence is 15 residues long.